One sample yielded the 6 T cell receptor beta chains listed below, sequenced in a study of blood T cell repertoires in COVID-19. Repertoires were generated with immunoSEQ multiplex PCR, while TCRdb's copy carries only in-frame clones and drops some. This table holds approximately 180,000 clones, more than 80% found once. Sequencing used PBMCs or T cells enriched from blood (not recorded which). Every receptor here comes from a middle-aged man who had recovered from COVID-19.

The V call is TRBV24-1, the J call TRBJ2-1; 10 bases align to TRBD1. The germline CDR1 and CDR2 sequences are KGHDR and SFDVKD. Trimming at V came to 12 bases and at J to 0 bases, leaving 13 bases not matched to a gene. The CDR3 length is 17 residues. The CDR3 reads CAPGQGVSDSSYNEQFF. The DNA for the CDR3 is TGTGCCCCAGGACAGGGGGTATCGGATAGCTCCTACAATGAGCAGTTCTTC.

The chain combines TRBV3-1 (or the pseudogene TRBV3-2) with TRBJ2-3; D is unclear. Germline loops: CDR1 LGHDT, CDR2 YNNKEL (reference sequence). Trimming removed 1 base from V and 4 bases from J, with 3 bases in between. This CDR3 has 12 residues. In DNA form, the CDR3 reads TGTGCCAGCAGCCAAGCTGCAGATACGCAGTATTTT. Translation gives CASSQAADTQYF.

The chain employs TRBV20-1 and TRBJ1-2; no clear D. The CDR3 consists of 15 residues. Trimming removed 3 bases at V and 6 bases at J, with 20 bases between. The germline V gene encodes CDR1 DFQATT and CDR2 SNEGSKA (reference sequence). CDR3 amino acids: CSASQESGRTNGYTF. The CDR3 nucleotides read TGCAGTGCTAGTCAAGAATCGGGTAGGACTAATGGCTACACCTTC.

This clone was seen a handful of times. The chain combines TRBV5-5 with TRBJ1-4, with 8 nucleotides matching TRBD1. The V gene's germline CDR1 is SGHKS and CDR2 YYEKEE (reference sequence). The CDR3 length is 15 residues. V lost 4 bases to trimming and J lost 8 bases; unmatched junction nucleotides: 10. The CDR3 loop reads CASSLDDRGAEKLFF. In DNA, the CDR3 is TGTGCCAGCAGCCTTGACGACAGGGGAGCGGAAAAACTGTTTTTT.

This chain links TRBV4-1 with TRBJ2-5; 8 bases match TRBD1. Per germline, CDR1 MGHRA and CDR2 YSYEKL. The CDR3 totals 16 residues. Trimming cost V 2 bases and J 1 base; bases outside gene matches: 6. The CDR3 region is CASSQRTGPIQETQYF. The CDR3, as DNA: TGCGCCAGCAGCCAAAGGACAGGGCCAATCCAAGAGACCCAGTACTTC.

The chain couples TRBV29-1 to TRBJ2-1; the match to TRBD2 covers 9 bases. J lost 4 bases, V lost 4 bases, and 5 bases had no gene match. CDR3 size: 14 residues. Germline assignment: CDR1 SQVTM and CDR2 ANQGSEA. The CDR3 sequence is CSVGPSGTYNEQFF. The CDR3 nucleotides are TGCAGCGTTGGGCCTAGCGGGACTTACAATGAGCAGTTCTTC.